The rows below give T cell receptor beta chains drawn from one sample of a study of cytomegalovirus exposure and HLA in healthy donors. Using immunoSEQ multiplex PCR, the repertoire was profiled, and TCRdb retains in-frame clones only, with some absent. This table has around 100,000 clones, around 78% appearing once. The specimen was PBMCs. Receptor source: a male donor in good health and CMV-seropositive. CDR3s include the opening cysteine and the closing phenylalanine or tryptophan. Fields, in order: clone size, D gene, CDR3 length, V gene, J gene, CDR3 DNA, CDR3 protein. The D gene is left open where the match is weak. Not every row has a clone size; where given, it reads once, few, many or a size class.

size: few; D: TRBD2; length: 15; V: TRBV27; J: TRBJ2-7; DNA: TGTGCCAGCAGTCTCCAGCGGGGGGGGTGGGACGAGCAGTACTTC; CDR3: CASSLQRGGWDEQYF
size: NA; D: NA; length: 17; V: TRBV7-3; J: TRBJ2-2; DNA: TGTGCCAGCAGCTTAGCGGGGGCCGATCTTAACACCGGGGAGCTGTTTTTT; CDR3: CASSLAGADLNTGELFF
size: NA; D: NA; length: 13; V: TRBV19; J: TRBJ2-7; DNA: TGTGCCAGTAGTATAGGAAACAGCGGCGAGCAGTACTTC; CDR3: CASSIGNSGEQYF
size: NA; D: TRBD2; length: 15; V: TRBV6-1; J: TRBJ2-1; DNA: TGTGCCAGCAGGGGACTAGCGGGTCTTAGCAATGAGCAGTTCTTC; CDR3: CASRGLAGLSNEQFF
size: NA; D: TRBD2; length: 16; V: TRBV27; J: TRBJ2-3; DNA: TGTGCCAGCAGTCCTTTCGCGGGGGGGGGCACAGATACGCAGTATTTT; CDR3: CASSPFAGGGTDTQYF
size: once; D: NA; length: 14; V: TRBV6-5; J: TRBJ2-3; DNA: TGTGCCAGCACCCTATTGGGGGCCACAGATACGCAGTATTTT; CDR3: CASTLLGATDTQYF
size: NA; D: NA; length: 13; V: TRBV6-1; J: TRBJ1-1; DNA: TGTGCCAGCATAAACAGAGTAAACACTGAAGCTTTCTTT; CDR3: CASINRVNTEAFF
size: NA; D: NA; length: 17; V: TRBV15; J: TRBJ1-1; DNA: TGTGCCACCAGCAGAGATTTTCCCCCAAGCATGAACACTGAAGCTTTCTTT; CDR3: CATSRDFPPSMNTEAFF
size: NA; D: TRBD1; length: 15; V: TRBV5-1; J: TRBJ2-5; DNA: TGCGCCAGCAGCCTGGAGACAGGGTCTTATGAGACCCAGTACTTC; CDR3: CASSLETGSYETQYF
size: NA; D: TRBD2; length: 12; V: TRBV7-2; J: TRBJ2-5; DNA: TGTGCCAGCAGCTTAGAGACTAGCACCCAGTACTTC; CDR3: CASSLETSTQYF
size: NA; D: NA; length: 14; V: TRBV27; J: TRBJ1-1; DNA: TGTGCCAGCAGTTTATCCGGGGTTGGCACTGAAGCTTTCTTT; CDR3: CASSLSGVGTEAFF
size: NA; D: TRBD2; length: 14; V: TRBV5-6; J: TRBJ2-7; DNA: TGTGCCAGCAGGTCGGGCGGGAGGCGCTACGAGCAGTACTTC; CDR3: CASRSGGRRYEQYF
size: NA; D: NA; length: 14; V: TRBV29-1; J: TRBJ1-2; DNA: TGCAGCGTTGGGGGCCTGGGGGCGGCCTATGGCTACACCTTC; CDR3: CSVGGLGAAYGYTF
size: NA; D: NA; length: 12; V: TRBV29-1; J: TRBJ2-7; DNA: TGCAGCGTTGGGTCTGGGGCTCAAGAGCAGTACTTC; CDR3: CSVGSGAQEQYF
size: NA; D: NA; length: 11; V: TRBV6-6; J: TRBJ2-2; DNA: TGTGCCAGCAGCTCGACCGGGGAGCTGTTTTTT; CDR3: CASSSTGELFF
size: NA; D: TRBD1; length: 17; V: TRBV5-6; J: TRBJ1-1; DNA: TGTGCCAGCAGCTCCCAGGGGGGCCTTGGAGGGAACACTGAAGCTTTCTTT; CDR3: CASSSQGGLGGNTEAFF
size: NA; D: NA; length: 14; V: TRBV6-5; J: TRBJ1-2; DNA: TGTGCCAGCAGTGCCACGGGGGGGCTCTATGGCTACACCTTC; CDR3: CASSATGGLYGYTF
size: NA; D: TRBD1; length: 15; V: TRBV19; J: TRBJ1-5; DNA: TGTGCCAGTAGTGGGGGACAGGATAGCAATCAGCCCCAGCATTTT; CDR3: CASSGGQDSNQPQHF
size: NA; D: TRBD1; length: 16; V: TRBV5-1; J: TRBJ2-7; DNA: TGCGCCAGCAGCTCCCGGACAGGGGAAACAACCTACGAGCAGTACTTC; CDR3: CASSSRTGETTYEQYF
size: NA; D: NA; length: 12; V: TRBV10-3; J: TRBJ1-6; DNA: TGTGCCATCGGCCCCCAGGATTCACCCCTCCACTTT; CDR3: CAIGPQDSPLHF
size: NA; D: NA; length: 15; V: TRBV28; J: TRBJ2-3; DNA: TGTGCCAGCACCACTCCCCTGAGCTACTCAGATACGCAGTATTTT; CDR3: CASTTPLSYSDTQYF
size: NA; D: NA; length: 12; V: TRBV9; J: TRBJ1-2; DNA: TGTGCCAGCAGCCCCAATAACATCTGGTACACCTTC; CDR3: CASSPNNIWYTF
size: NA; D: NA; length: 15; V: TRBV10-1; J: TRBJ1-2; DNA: TGCGCCAGCAGTGAGTCACGGGACACTACCCATGGCTACACCTTC; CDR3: CASSESRDTTHGYTF
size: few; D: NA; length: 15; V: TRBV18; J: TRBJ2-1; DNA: TGTGCCAGCTCACCCTCCGGGAGAACCTACAATGAGCAGTTCTTC; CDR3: CASSPSGRTYNEQFF
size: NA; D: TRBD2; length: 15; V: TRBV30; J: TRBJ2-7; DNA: TGTGCCTGGAGGTCGGGGGGGCTGCTCCTTTACGAGCAGTACTTC; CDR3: CAWRSGGLLLYEQYF
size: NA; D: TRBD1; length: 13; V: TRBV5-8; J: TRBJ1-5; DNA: TGTGCCACCCAGGGGGGTTTCAATCAGCCCCAGCATTTT; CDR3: CATQGGFNQPQHF
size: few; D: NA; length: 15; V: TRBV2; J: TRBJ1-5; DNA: TGTGCCAGCAGTGATCAGGGAGGTAGCAATCAGCCCCAGCATTTT; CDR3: CASSDQGGSNQPQHF
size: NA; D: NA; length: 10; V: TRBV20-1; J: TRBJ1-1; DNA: TGCAGTGCTAGGCAGGCCGAAGCTTTCTTT; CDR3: CSARQAEAFF
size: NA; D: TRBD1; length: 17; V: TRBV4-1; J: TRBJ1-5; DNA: TGCGCCAGCAGCCAAGAGGCCGGGACAGGAGGAGGTCAGCCCCAGCATTTT; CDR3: CASSQEAGTGGGQPQHF
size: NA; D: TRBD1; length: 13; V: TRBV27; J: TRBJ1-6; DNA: TGTGCCAGCAGTCGTGACAGGGACTCACCCCTCCACTTT; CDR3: CASSRDRDSPLHF
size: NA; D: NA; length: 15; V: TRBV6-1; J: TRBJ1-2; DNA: TGTGCCAGCAGTGCATGGTCAGGGCCGAACTATGGCTACACCTTC; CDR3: CASSAWSGPNYGYTF